This TCR beta chain was identified in a study of blood T cell repertoires in COVID-19. About the study: Samples came from the United States, Italy and Spain, spanning acute and convalescent COVID-19. The cDNA or gDNA used as material had been derived from T cells, B-cell-depleted T cells, or PBMCs.

In the authors' workflow: Using reference gene primer amplification, nucleated cell counts were estimated. Assay: immunoSEQ multiplex PCR; the TCRdb copy retains only in-frame clones and omits some. Clone size and V and J calls were adopted from that table, with D and trimming inferred from the DNA. The repertoire holds 100,000 or so clones, with around 80% as singletons. V was shortened by 6 bases and J by 4 bases, with 7 bases between the two germline ends. Germline CDR1 reads LGHDT; CDR2 reads YNNKEL (reference sequence). This CDR3 is built from 13 residues. The chain joins TRBV3-1 (or the pseudogene TRBV3-2) to TRBJ2-6; D is unresolved. Sample: peripheral blood. The receptor's source is a woman of 80 years or more with acute or convalescent COVID-19. CDR3 coding DNA: TGTGCCAGCAGTCAACAGGGGGCCAACGTCCTGACTTTC. Translating it yields CASSQQGANVLTF.